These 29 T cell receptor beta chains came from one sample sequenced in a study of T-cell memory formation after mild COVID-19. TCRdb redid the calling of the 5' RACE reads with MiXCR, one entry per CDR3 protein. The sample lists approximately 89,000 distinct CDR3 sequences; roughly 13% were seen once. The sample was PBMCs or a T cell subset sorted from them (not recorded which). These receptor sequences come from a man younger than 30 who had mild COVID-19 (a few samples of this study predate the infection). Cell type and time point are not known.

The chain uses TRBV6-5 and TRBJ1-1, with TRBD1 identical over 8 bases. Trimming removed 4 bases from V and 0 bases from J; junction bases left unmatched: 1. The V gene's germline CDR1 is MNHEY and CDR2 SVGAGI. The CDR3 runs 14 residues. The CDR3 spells CASSWTGMNTEAFF. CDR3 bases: TGTGCCAGCAGTTGGACAGGGATGAACACTGAAGCTTTCTTT.

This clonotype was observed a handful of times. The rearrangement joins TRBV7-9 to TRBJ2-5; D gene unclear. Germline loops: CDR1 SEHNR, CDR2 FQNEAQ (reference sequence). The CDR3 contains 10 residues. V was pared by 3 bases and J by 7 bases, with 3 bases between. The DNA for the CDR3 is TGTGCCAGCAGCTTGATGACCCAGTACTTC. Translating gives CASSLMTQYF.

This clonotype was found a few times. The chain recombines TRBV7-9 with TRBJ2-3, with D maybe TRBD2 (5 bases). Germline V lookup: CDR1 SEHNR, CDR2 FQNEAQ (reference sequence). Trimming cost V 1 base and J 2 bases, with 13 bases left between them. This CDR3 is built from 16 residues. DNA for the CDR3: TGTGCCAGCAGCTTAGTAAGTTCGGGGTCCACAGATACGCAGTATTTT. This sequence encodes CASSLVSSGSTDTQYF.

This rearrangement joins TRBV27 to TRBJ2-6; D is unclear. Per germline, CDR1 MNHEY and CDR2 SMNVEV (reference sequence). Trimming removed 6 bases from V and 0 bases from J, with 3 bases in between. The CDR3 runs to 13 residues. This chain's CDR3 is CASRGSGANVLTF. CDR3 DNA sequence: TGTGCCAGCAGGGGCTCTGGGGCCAACGTCCTGACTTTC.

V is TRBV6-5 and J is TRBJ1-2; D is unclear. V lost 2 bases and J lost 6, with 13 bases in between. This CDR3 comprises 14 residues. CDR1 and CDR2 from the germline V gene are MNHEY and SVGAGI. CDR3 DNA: TGTGCCAGCAGTTACGCTCCAGCGCTCGATGGCTACACCTTC. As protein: CASSYAPALDGYTF.

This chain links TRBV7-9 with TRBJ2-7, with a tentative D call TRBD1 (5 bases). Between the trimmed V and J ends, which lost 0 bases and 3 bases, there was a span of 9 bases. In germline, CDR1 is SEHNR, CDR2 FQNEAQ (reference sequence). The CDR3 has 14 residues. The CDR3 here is CASSLAGTGYEQYF. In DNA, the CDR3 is TGTGCCAGCAGCTTAGCGGGAACAGGCTACGAGCAGTACTTC.

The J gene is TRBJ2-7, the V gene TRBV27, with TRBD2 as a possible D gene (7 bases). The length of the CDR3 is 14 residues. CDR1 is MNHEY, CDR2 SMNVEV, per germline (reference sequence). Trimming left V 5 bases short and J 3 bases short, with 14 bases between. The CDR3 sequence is CASSPEGGDYEQYV. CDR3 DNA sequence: TGTGCCAGCAGTCCGGAAGGGGGGGACTACGAGCAGTACGTC.

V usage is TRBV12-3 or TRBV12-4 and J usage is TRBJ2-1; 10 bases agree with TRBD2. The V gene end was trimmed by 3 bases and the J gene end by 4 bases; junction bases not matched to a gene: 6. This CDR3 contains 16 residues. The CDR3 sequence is CASSFLVAGGYNEQFF. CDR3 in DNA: TGTGCCAGCAGTTTCCTTGTAGCGGGGGGATACAATGAGCAGTTCTTC.

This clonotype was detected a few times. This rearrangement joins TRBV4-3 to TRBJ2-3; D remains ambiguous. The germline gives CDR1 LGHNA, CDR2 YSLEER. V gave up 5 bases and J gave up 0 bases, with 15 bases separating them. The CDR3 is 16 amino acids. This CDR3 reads CASSERSGLSTDTQYF. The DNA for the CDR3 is TGCGCCAGCAGCGAGAGGTCCGGGCTCAGCACAGATACGCAGTATTTT.

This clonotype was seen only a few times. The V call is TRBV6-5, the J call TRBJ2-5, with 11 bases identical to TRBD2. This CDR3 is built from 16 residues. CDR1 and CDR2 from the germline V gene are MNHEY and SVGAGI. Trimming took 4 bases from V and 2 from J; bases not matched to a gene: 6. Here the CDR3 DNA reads TGTGCCAGCAGTTTCGGACTAGCGGGCCCTCAAGAGACCCAGTACTTC. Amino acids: CASSFGLAGPQETQYF.

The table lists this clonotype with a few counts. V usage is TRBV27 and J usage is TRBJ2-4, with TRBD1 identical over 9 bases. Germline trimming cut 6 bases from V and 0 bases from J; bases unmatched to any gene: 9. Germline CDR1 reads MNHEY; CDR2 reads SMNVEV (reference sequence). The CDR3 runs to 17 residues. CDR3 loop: CASSGLGTGLAKNIQYF. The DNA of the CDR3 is TGTGCCAGCAGCGGATTGGGGACAGGGCTAGCCAAAAACATTCAGTACTTC.

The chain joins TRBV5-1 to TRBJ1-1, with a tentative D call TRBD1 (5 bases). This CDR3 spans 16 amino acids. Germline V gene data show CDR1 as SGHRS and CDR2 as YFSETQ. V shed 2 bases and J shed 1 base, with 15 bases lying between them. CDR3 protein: CASSFHPGLGNTEAFF. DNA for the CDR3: TGCGCCAGCAGCTTTCACCCGGGACTGGGGAACACTGAAGCTTTCTTT.

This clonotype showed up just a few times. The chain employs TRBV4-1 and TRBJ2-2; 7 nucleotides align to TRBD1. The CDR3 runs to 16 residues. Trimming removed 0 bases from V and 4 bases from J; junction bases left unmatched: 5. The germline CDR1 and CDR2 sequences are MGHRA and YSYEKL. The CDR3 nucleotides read TGCGCCAGCAGCCAAGAGAGGGGGCGAGGCACCGGGGAGCTGTTTTTT. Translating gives CASSQERGRGTGELFF.

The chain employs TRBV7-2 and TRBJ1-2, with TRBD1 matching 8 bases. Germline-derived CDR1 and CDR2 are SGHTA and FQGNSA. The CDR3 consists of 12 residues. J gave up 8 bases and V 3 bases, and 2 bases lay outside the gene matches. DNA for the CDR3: TGTGCCAGCAGCTTTACAGGGGGAGGCTACACCTTC. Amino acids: CASSFTGGGYTF.

The CDR3 region has the DNA TGTGCCAGCAGTCTGGGGACAGGGGGTCAGCCCCAGCATTTT. Protein product: CASSLGTGGQPQHF. The genes are TRBV27 and TRBJ1-5; 11 nucleotides line up with TRBD1. V trimming: 5 bases; J trimming: 6 bases; junction bases outside the gene matches: 3. The CDR3 has 14 amino acids. The germline V gene encodes CDR1 MNHEY and CDR2 SMNVEV (reference sequence).

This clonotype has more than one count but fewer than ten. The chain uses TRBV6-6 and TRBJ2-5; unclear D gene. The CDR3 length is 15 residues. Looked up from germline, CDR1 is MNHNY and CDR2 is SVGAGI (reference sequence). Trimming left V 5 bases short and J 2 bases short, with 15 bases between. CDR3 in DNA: TGTGCCAGCAGTACCCCTTGGGTACCACAAGAGACCCAGTACTTC. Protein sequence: CASSTPWVPQETQYF.

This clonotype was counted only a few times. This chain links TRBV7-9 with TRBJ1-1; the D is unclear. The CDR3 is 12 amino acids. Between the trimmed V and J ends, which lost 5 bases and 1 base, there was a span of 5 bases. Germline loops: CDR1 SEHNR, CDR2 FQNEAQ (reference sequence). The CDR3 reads CASSETNTEAFF. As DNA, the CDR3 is TGTGCCAGCAGCGAGACGAACACTGAAGCTTTCTTT.

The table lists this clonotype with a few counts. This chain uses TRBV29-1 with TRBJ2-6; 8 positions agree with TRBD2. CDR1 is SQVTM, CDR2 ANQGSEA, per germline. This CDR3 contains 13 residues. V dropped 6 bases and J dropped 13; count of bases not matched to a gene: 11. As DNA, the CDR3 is TGCAGCGTCACCGTCGGGAGGGCCCAAGTCCTGACTTTC. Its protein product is CSVTVGRAQVLTF.

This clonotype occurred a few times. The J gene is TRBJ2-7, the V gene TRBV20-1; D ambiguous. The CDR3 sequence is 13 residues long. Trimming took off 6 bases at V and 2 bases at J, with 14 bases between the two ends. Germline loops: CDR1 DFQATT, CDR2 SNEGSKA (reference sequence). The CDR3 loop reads CSALRARTYEQYF. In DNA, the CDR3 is TGCAGTGCCCTCCGGGCCAGAACCTACGAGCAGTACTTC.

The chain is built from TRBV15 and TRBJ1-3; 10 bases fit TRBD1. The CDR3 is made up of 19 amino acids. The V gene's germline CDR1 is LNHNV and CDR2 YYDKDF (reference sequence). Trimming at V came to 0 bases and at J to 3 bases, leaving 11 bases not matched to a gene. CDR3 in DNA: TGTGCCACCAGCAGAGATCCATCCGAGACAGGGGGCTTTGGAAACACCATATATTTT. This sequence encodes CATSRDPSETGGFGNTIYF.

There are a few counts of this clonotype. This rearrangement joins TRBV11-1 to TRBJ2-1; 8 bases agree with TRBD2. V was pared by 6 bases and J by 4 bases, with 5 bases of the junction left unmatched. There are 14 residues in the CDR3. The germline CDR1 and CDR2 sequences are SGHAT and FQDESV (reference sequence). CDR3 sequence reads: CASRHSGVYNEQFF. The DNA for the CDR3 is TGTGCCAGCAGGCATAGCGGGGTGTACAATGAGCAGTTCTTC. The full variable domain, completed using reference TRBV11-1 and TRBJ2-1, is EAEVAQSPRYKITEKSQAVAFWCDPISGHATLYWYRQILGQGPELLVQFQDESVVDDSQLPKDRFSAERLKGVDSTLKIQPAELGDSAMYLCASRHSGVYNEQFFGPGTRLTVL.

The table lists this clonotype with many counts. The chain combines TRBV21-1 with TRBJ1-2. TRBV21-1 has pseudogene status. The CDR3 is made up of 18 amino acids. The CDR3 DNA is TGTGCCAGCAGCAAAGTAGGGCCCTCAAGAAGTACTAACTATGGCTACACCTTC. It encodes CASSKVGPSRSTNYGYTF.

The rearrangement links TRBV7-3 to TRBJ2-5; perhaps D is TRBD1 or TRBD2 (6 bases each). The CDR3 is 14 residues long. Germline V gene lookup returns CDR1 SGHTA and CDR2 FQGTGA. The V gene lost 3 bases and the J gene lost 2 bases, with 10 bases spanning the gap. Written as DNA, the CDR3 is TGTGCCAGCAGCTTCGGAGGGGGACAAGAGACCCAGTACTTC. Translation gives CASSFGGGQETQYF.

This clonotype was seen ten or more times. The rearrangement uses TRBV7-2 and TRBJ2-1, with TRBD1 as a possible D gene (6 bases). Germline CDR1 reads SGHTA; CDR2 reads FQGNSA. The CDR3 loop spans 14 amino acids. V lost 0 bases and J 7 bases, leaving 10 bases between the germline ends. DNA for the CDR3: TGTGCCAGCAGCTTAGCGTCAGGGGTTAATGAGCAGTTCTTC. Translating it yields CASSLASGVNEQFF.

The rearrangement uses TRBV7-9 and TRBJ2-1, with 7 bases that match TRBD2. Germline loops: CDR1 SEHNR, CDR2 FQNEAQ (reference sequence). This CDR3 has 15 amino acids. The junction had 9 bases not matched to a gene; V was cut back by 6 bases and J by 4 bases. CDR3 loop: CASRPLAAFYNEQFF. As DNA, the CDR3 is TGTGCCAGCAGACCTCTAGCGGCGTTTTACAATGAGCAGTTCTTC.

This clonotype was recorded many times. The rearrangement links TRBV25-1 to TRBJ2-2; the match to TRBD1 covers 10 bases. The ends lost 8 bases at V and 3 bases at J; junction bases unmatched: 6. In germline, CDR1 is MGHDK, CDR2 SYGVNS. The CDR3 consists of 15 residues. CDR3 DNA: TGTGCCAGCGCAGCCGGGACAGGGGACACCGGGGAGCTGTTTTTT. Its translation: CASAAGTGDTGELFF.

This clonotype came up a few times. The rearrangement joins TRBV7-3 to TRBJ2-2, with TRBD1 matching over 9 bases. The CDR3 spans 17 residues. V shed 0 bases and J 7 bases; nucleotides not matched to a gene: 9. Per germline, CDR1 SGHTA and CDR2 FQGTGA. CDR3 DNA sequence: TGTGCCAGCAGCTTAACGTTGGGAACAGGGGGCAGCGGGGAGCTGTTTTTT. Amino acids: CASSLTLGTGGSGELFF.

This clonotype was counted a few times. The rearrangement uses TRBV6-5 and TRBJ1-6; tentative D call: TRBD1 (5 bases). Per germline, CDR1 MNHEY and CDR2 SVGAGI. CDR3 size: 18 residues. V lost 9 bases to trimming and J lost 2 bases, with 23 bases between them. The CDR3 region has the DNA TGTGCCAGTTGCCCGCATCGGGACGGACGAACCTATAATTCACCCCTCCACTTT. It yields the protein CASCPHRDGRTYNSPLHF.

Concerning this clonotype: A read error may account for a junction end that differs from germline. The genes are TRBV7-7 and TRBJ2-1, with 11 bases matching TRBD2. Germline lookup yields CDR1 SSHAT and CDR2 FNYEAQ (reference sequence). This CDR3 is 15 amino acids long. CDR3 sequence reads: CASSRTSGSYNEQFF. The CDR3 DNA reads TGTGCTAGCAGTAGGACTAGCGGGTCTTACAATGAGCAGTTCTTC.